This TCR beta chain appears in the sequencing data of a study of tumor-infiltrating lymphocytes in primary liver carcinoma. General study results and limits: A significantly higher top-250-clone fraction was found in tumors than in blood (p = 0.039).

Germline CDR1 SGHDT, CDR2 YYEEEE. The V and J ends lost 3 bases and 5 bases, in that order; junction bases with no gene match: 10. CDR3 length: 16 residues. TCR beta cDNA was made from around 460 ng total RNA with a constant-region primer. Library construction for TCR beta comprised three nested multiplex PCR rounds performed with slightly modified ARM-PCR. In the first two PCR rounds, TRBV1-TRBV30 forward primers were paired with a C-beta reverse primer, and each round lasted approximately 10 cycles. In TCRdb, the multiplex PCR reads were re-called with MiXCR into one record per CDR3 protein. Of roughly 120,000 distinct CDR3 sequences listed, 50% to 80% were seen once; the top ten hold about 8%. Without any cell sorting, about 18-31 mg of bulk tissue yielded co-extracted RNA and DNA. Over 80% of the cells were viable tumor cells in every tumor sample. To note about this clonotype: Its matching antigen is unknown. This may be a read error, as it is one base from a much larger clone.

The origin of this receptor is a woman in her fifties or sixties with primary liver carcinoma and hepatitis B virus infection. The sample was liver tumor tissue from sampling region 3. Subset: tumor region T3, left-lateral pole. V and J are TRBV5-6 and TRBJ2-2; 7 bases match TRBD2. CDR3 amino acids: CASSSSWTRDTGELFF. The CDR3 DNA is TGTGCCAGCAGCTCCTCCTGGACTAGAGATACCGGGGAGCTGTTTTTT. Variable domain in full (rest from reference TRBV5-6 and TRBJ2-2): DAGVTQSPTHLIKTRGQQVTLRCSPKSGHDTVSWYQQALGQGPQFIFQYYEEEERQRGNFPDRFSGHQFPNYSSELNVNALLLGDSALYLCASSSSWTRDTGELFFGEGSRLTVL.